Below, 28 T cell receptor beta chains from the same sample are listed, as sequenced in a study of CXCR3-negative and CXCR3-positive naive CD8 T cells. Study-wide results and caveats: CXCR3-positive naive cells carried more hydrophobic TRB CDR3s than CXCR3-negative naive cells did.

No cognate antigen is known for these TCRs. 5' RACE that incorporated UMI labels was used to prepare the TRB cDNA libraries. After re-calling the 5' RACE reads, TCRdb lists one entry per CDR3 protein, DNA absent. The sample's table shows around 140,000 distinct CDR3 sequences. Sequenced sample: naive CXCR3+ CD8+ T cells from blood. Described subset: CD45RO-CCR7+CD27+CD95- naive CD8+ T cells expressing CXCR3 (TNR3+). Source of these receptors: a human donor in good health. Some clones in this sample may be carry-over from other donors' samples.

This rearrangement joins TRBV29-1 to TRBJ2-7; TCRdb lists TRBD1, though no DNA is available to test this call. From germline, CDR1 is SQVTM and CDR2 ANQGSEA. The CDR3 contains 12 residues. The CDR3 here is CSVDSGVGEQYF.

The V and J genes are TRBV28 and TRBJ1-1; TCRdb gives TRBD1 as the D gene, but with no DNA this cannot be confirmed. CDR3 length: 15 residues. The germline V gene has CDR1 MDHEN and CDR2 SYDVKM. CDR3 region: CASSLGGTENTEAFF.

This rearrangement joins TRBV27 to TRBJ2-7. The CDR3 is made up of 14 amino acids. CDR1 and CDR2 from the germline V gene are MNHEY and SMNVEV (reference sequence). The CDR3 sequence is CASSSSVGPSDQYF.

The chain couples TRBV5-4 to TRBJ2-1; TCRdb calls TRBD2, which cannot be checked without DNA. This CDR3 region has 14 residues. CDR1 and CDR2 from the germline V gene are SGHNT and YYREEE (reference sequence). The CDR3 loop is CASSRPVLADEQFF.

The rearrangement links TRBV12-3 or TRBV12-4 to TRBJ2-2. The CDR3 has 12 amino acids. The chain's CDR3 is CASSPAVGELFF.

The V and J genes are TRBV13 and TRBJ1-4. CDR3 length equals 13 residues. Germline loops: CDR1 PRHDT, CDR2 FYEKMQ (reference sequence). The chain's CDR3 is CASSLAFQEELFF.

V gene TRBV19 combines with J gene TRBJ1-5; as DNA is missing, the TRBD1 call by TCRdb cannot be tested. The CDR3 has 15 amino acids. Germline assignment: CDR1 LNHDA and CDR2 SQIVND (reference sequence). CDR3 sequence reads: CASSIGTGGYQPQHF.

The V call is TRBV19, the J call TRBJ2-1; TCRdb returns TRBD1, unconfirmable since there is no DNA. The CDR3 is 16 amino acids. CDR1 is LNHDA, CDR2 SQIVND, per germline (reference sequence). CDR3 in amino acids: CASSIEGGSSYNEQFF. Full variable domain (rest looked up from reference TRBV19 and TRBJ2-1): DGGITQSPKYLFRKEGQNVTLSCEQNLNHDAMYWYRQDPGQGLRLIYYSQIVNDFQKGDIAEGYSVSREKKESFPLTVTSAQKNPTAFYLCASSIEGGSSYNEQFFGPGTRLTVL.

The chain joins TRBV12-5 to TRBJ1-1. Germline CDR1 is LGHNT and CDR2 is FRNRAP. There are 16 residues in the CDR3. The CDR3 sequence is CASGLVVGRLNTEAFF.

The chain employs TRBV4-1 and TRBJ2-4. The CDR3 consists of 12 residues. CDR1 is MGHRA and CDR2 is YSYEKL in the germline V gene. The CDR3 loop is CASSQEKNIQYF.

The chain joins TRBV4-1 to TRBJ2-2; the D gene TCRdb calls, TRBD1, cannot be checked with no DNA. CDR1 MGHRA and CDR2 YSYEKL come from the germline V gene. The CDR3 spans 17 residues. The CDR3 is CASSQDSRDRGFWDLFF.

This chain uses TRBV29-1 with TRBJ1-2; the TCRdb call, TRBD1, lacks DNA for checking. The CDR3 runs to 11 residues. CDR1 SQVTM and CDR2 ANQGSEA come from the germline V gene. The CDR3 sequence: CSVRDNYGYTF.

The CDR3 loop is CSARGTGTRFLDTQYF. The chain uses TRBV20-1 and TRBJ2-3; TCRdb picks TRBD1, but there is no DNA to check that call. The CDR3 runs to 16 residues. CDR1 is DFQATT and CDR2 is SNEGSKA in the germline V gene (reference sequence).

The rearrangement links TRBV12-3 or TRBV12-4 to TRBJ2-1; TCRdb returns TRBD1, unconfirmable since there is no DNA. The CDR3 runs to 16 residues. CDR3 residues: CASSLTAGGQGDEQFF.

The chain couples TRBV11-2 to TRBJ2-5; TCRdb indicates TRBD2, and absent DNA this call remains unverified. CDR1 and CDR2 (germline): SGHAT, FQNNGV. This CDR3 is 14 amino acids long. The CDR3 sequence: CASTLLDGQETQYF.

V and J are TRBV12-3 or TRBV12-4 and TRBJ2-7; TCRdb gives TRBD2 as the D gene, but with no DNA this cannot be confirmed. The CDR3 sequence is 13 residues long. CDR3 loop: CASSSILGPEQYF.

The rearrangement joins TRBV29-1 to TRBJ2-3; TCRdb reports TRBD1, a call that lacks DNA to check it against. The germline CDR1 and CDR2 sequences are SQVTM and ANQGSEA. The CDR3 runs to 14 residues. CDR3 in amino acids: CSVVEGQGTDTQYF.

V gene TRBV5-1 combines with J gene TRBJ1-2; the TCRdb call, TRBD1, lacks DNA for checking. The CDR3 totals 17 residues. Germline V gives CDR1 SGHRS, CDR2 YFSETQ. CDR3 region: CASSLAGQGAILPGYTF.

The rearrangement joins TRBV15 to TRBJ2-5. Germline V gene data show CDR1 as LNHNV and CDR2 as YYDKDF (reference sequence). This CDR3 region has 14 residues. CDR3 region: CATSRAMGFETQYF.

The chain is built from TRBV28 and TRBJ2-5; TCRdb reports TRBD1, a call that lacks DNA to check it against. CDR1 and CDR2 from the germline V gene are MDHEN and SYDVKM. CDR3 length: 14 residues. The CDR3 sequence is CASSLIGGLETQYF.

The chain uses TRBV13 and TRBJ2-1; TCRdb returns TRBD2, unconfirmable since there is no DNA. This CDR3 has 16 amino acids. CDR1 and CDR2 (germline): PRHDT, FYEKMQ (reference sequence). CDR3 sequence reads: CASSFASGEARNEQFF. Filled out from reference TRBV13 and TRBJ2-1, the complete variable domain reads AAGVIQSPRHLIKEKRETATLKCYPIPRHDTVYWYQQGPGQDPQFLISFYEKMQSDKGSIPDRFSAQQFSDYHSELNMSSLELGDSALYFCASSFASGEARNEQFFGPGTRLTVL.

The chain couples TRBV4-1 to TRBJ2-2; TCRdb returns TRBD2, unconfirmable since there is no DNA. The length of the CDR3 is 15 residues. Germline CDR1 reads MGHRA; CDR2 reads YSYEKL. CDR3 region: CASMPGLFSTGELFF.

CDR3 region: CASRDRSSGANVLTF. The chain has TRBV6-1 and TRBJ2-6. Germline values: CDR1 MNHNS, CDR2 SASEGT. This CDR3 is 15 amino acids long.

The chain is built from TRBV25-1 and TRBJ1-2; the D gene TCRdb calls, TRBD1, cannot be checked with no DNA. Germline V gives CDR1 MGHDK, CDR2 SYGVNS. The CDR3 runs to 15 residues. CDR3 in amino acids: CASSVPGQGLGGYTF.

The V gene is TRBV7-9, the J gene TRBJ2-4; lacking DNA, the TRBD1 call made by TCRdb goes unchecked. The V gene's germline CDR1 is SEHNR and CDR2 FQNEAQ (reference sequence). This CDR3 comprises 17 residues. The CDR3 region is CASSLDFGQGFLNIQYF.

The chain employs TRBV5-6 and TRBJ1-1. In germline, CDR1 is SGHDT, CDR2 YYEEEE. The length of the CDR3 is 14 residues. The CDR3 region is CASSLVGVNTEAFF. Drawing the rest from reference TRBV5-6 and TRBJ1-1, the complete variable domain is DAGVTQSPTHLIKTRGQQVTLRCSPKSGHDTVSWYQQALGQGPQFIFQYYEEEERQRGNFPDRFSGHQFPNYSSELNVNALLLGDSALYLCASSLVGVNTEAFFGQGTRLTVV.

The V gene is TRBV29-1, the J gene TRBJ2-5. Germline CDR1 is SQVTM and CDR2 is ANQGSEA. The CDR3 runs to 13 residues. The CDR3 reads CSFDIPARETQYF.

The chain uses TRBV15 and TRBJ2-7; the TCRdb call, TRBD2, lacks DNA for checking. Germline CDR1 reads LNHNV; CDR2 reads YYDKDF (reference sequence). This CDR3 has 16 amino acids. The CDR3 spells CASSYPPVDRAYEQYF.